The 20 T cell receptor beta chains below come from one sample, sequenced in a study of T cell responses to AZD1222 COVID-19 vaccine. Clones were sequenced by immunoSEQ multiplex PCR, and TCRdb holds only the in-frame ones, with some missing. The data show 180,000 or so clones, with roughly 88% seen just once and roughly 8% held by the top ten. The sample here was peripheral blood, taken on day 0 of AZD1222 vaccination. Source of these receptors: an adult in good health.

This clone was detected only once. The gene calls are TRBV30 and TRBJ2-7, with D possibly TRBD1 on 5 matching bases. The germline V and J ends were trimmed by 1 base and 3 bases, with 13 bases remaining between them. Per the germline V gene, CDR1 is GTSNPN and CDR2 is SVGIG (reference sequence). The CDR3 sequence is 14 residues long. In nucleotides, the CDR3 is TGTGCCTGGAGTGAGTCAGGGTTTCGCTACGAGCAGTACTTC. Translation: CAWSESGFRYEQYF.

The chain employs TRBV19 and TRBJ2-1; 11 bases align to TRBD2. The CDR3 totals 17 residues. V was pared by 5 bases and J by 0 bases, with 6 bases of the junction left unmatched. CDR1 and CDR2 from the germline V gene are LNHDA and SQIVND (reference sequence). CDR3 sequence reads: CASSRLAGGRSYNEQFF. The CDR3 nucleotides read TGTGCCAGTAGTCGGCTAGCGGGGGGCCGCTCCTACAATGAGCAGTTCTTC.

The rearrangement links TRBV3-1 (or the pseudogene TRBV3-2) to TRBJ1-5; D ambiguous. This CDR3 has 13 residues. V gave up 3 bases and J gave up 5 bases, with 8 bases separating them. CDR1 and CDR2 (germline): LGHDT, YNNKEL (reference sequence). The CDR3 nucleotides are TGTGCCAGCAGCCAGATGAGCGATCAGCCCCAGCATTTT. Translation gives CASSQMSDQPQHF.

This clone occurred once. The rearrangement uses TRBV9 and TRBJ2-5; 8 bases map to TRBD2. Trimming removed 4 bases from V and 5 bases from J; junction bases left unmatched: 10. Looked up from germline, CDR1 is SGDLS and CDR2 is YYNGEE. The CDR3 has 15 amino acids. The CDR3 sequence: CASSRSGAGSETQYF. The CDR3 DNA is TGTGCCAGCAGCCGTAGCGGGGCGGGAAGCGAGACCCAGTACTTC.

The chain combines TRBV12-3 or TRBV12-4 with TRBJ2-2, with D unclear. CDR3 length equals 13 residues. V shed 3 bases and J shed 7 bases, with 9 bases lying between them. CDR3 amino acids: CASSFNLRGELFF. The CDR3 DNA reads as TGTGCCAGCAGTTTCAACCTCCGCGGGGAGCTGTTTTTT.

V is TRBV30 and J is TRBJ2-1, with TRBD2 identical over 11 bases. Germline V gene sequence: CDR1 GTSNPN, CDR2 SVGIG (reference sequence). This CDR3 spans 14 amino acids. The V gene end was trimmed by 7 bases and the J gene end by 3 bases; junction bases not matched to a gene: 5. The CDR3 DNA follows: TGTGCCTCCACGACTAGCGGGGACTACAATGAGCAGTTCTTC. Translating gives CASTTSGDYNEQFF.

This chain links TRBV5-5 with TRBJ2-7, with D maybe TRBD1 (6 bases). The CDR3 loop spans 14 amino acids. CDR1 and CDR2 from the germline V gene are SGHKS and YYEKEE (reference sequence). V lost 2 bases, J lost 7 bases, and 16 bases lay in between. This CDR3 reads CASSFRAGDWEQYF. DNA of the CDR3: TGTGCCAGCAGCTTTAGGGCAGGGGATTGGGAGCAGTACTTC.

The gene calls are TRBV24-1 and TRBJ2-1; 7 nucleotides match TRBD1. Germline trimming cut 3 bases from V and 4 bases from J; bases unmatched to any gene: 8. The CDR3 is made up of 16 amino acids. Germline V CDR1 and CDR2: KGHDR, SFDVKD. CDR3 region: CATSDPRQGVYNEQFF. The CDR3 DNA is TGTGCCACCAGTGATCCTCGACAGGGAGTGTACAATGAGCAGTTCTTC.

This chain connects TRBV1 to TRBJ2-7; the table's D gene call, TRBD1, was not cross checked with the DNA. TRBV1 is described as a pseudogene. The CDR3 is made up of 15 amino acids. The chain's CDR3 is CTSSQLTGDAYEQYF. CDR3 bases: TGCACCAGCAGCCAATTGACAGGGGATGCCTACGAGCAGTACTTC.

V is TRBV13 and J is TRBJ2-1; D perhaps matches TRBD2 (7 bases). Germline CDR1 is PRHDT and CDR2 is FYEKMQ (reference sequence). The CDR3 extends over 16 amino acids. Trimming left V 3 bases short and J 5 bases short, with 17 bases between. The CDR3: CASSLGLGAGDNEQFF. The CDR3 region has the DNA TGTGCCAGCAGCTTGGGCCTGGGGGCGGGGGACAATGAGCAGTTCTTC. Together with reference TRBV13 and TRBJ2-1, the CDR3 gives the full variable domain: AAGVIQSPRHLIKEKRETATLKCYPIPRHDTVYWYQQGPGQDPQFLISFYEKMQSDKGSIPDRFSAQQFSDYHSELNMSSLELGDSALYFCASSLGLGAGDNEQFFGPGTRLTVL.

The chain uses TRBV11-3 and TRBJ1-1; D uncertain. V was trimmed by 5 bases and J by 4 bases, leaving 17 bases between them. This CDR3 has 15 residues. Germline V lookup: CDR1 SGHNT, CDR2 YENEEA. The CDR3 loop is CASSPAWGLATEAFF. The CDR3 DNA reads as TGTGCCAGCAGCCCAGCGTGGGGATTGGCCACTGAAGCTTTCTTT.

The chain is built from TRBV6-5 and TRBJ2-7; no clear D. The V and J ends lost 6 bases and 3 bases respectively, with 15 bases between them. The CDR3 spans 14 residues. CDR1 is MNHEY and CDR2 is SVGAGI in the germline V gene. The CDR3 protein is CASRGIGLNYEQYF. CDR3 nucleotides: TGTGCCAGCAGGGGGATTGGCCTTAACTACGAGCAGTACTTC.

This clone was seen more than once but under ten times. The rearrangement joins TRBV27 to TRBJ1-2, with D perhaps TRBD1 (6 bases). V was clipped by 6 bases and J by 6 bases, with 11 bases between them. CDR3 size: 12 residues. Germline V gives CDR1 MNHEY, CDR2 SMNVEV (reference sequence). The CDR3 nucleotides read TGTGCCAGCAGCCTAAGGGGGGATGGCTACACCTTC. This translates into CASSLRGDGYTF.

The chain combines TRBV2 with TRBJ1-2; a possible D gene is TRBD1 (5 bases). The germline V gene has CDR1 SNHLY and CDR2 FYNNEI. The CDR3 is made up of 13 amino acids. V lost 4 bases and J 4 bases, leaving 10 bases between the germline ends. DNA for the CDR3: TGTGCCAGCAGTGGGTCAGGGCCCTATGGCTACACCTTC. This gives the protein CASSGSGPYGYTF. Together with reference TRBV2 and TRBJ1-2, the CDR3 gives the full variable domain: EPEVTQTPSHQVTQMGQEVILRCVPISNHLYFYWYRQILGQKVEFLVSFYNNEISEKSEIFDDQFSVERPDGSNFTLKIRSTKLEDSAMYFCASSGSGPYGYTFGSGTRLTVV.

The chain employs TRBV2 and TRBJ1-2, with 8 bases matching TRBD1. The CDR3 consists of 15 residues. Germline V gene lookup returns CDR1 SNHLY and CDR2 FYNNEI. The J segment lost 1 base and the V segment lost 4 bases, leaving 5 bases of the junction unmatched. CDR3 bases: TGTGCCAGCAGTGCCGAAGGACAGGGTAACTATGGCTACACCTTC. Its protein is CASSAEGQGNYGYTF.

The V gene is TRBV30, the J gene TRBJ1-6; weak D call: TRBD1 (5 bases). Germline V gene lookup returns CDR1 GTSNPN and CDR2 SVGIG (reference sequence). Trimming took off 3 bases at V and 10 bases at J, with 16 bases between the two ends. This CDR3 contains 14 residues. CDR3 amino acids: CAWRPGWGNSPLHF. DNA for the CDR3: TGTGCCTGGAGACCGGGTTGGGGGAACTCACCCCTCCACTTT.

V and J are TRBV12-3 or TRBV12-4 and TRBJ1-2; the D is unclear. V dropped 6 bases and J dropped 4 bases, with 6 bases sitting between them. CDR3 length equals 11 residues. The CDR3 DNA is TGTGCCAGCAGCCGCTCCTATGGCTACACCTTC. Its protein product is CASSRSYGYTF.

This chain links TRBV12-3 or TRBV12-4 with TRBJ1-5, with D perhaps matching TRBD1 (5 bases). This CDR3 is 13 amino acids long. Deletions cut 5 bases from V and 4 bases from J, with 9 bases between. The CDR3 DNA sequence: TGTGCCAGCAGTCCGAGGGGAAATCAGCCCCAGCATTTT. This translates into CASSPRGNQPQHF.

The chain uses TRBV14 and TRBJ2-1; D gene unclear. There are 16 residues in the CDR3. Per germline, CDR1 SGHDN and CDR2 FVKESK. Between the trimmed V and J ends, which lost 1 base and 7 bases, there was a span of 17 bases. The CDR3 is CASSQGLADWVNEQFF. The CDR3 DNA sequence: TGTGCCAGCAGCCAAGGGCTGGCAGATTGGGTGAATGAGCAGTTCTTC.

The chain has TRBV29-1 and TRBJ1-1; no firm D call. V lost 7 bases to trimming and J lost 2 bases, with 17 bases between them. From germline, CDR1 is SQVTM and CDR2 ANQGSEA. The CDR3 is 14 residues long. As DNA, the CDR3 is TGCAGCGCGGGCACGTGGGAGACTAACACTGAAGCTTTCTTT. Amino acids: CSAGTWETNTEAFF.